The present entry profiles one T cell receptor beta chain with its context. CDR1 and CDR2 from the germline V gene are MNHEY and SVGAGI. The trim removed 6 bases at V and 7 bases at J, leaving 9 bases unmatched. This CDR3 spans 14 amino acids. This table comes from immunoSEQ multiplex PCR, and its TCRdb copy is limited to in-frame clones, with some not included. Altogether about 120,000 clones are present, 85% to 90% being singletons, with the ten largest covering 25% to 30%. This specimen comes from a study of blood T cell repertoires in COVID-19. The sequencing input was peripheral blood. The rearrangement joins TRBV6-5 to TRBJ1-2, with 9 bases matching TRBD1. The origin of this receptor is a woman aged 65 to 85 with acute or convalescent COVID-19. The CDR3 loop is CASRPEGTGFGYTF. The CDR3 DNA sequence: TGTGCCAGCAGGCCGGAGGGGACAGGGTTTGGCTACACCTTC.